This T cell receptor (beta chain) was sequenced in a study of cytotoxic CD8 clonotypes in ibrutinib-treated CLL. Study context: Among the patients, around ten presented as relapsed/refractory and over 14 as treatment-naive; fewer than 18 showed unmutated IGHV. Notes on the study in general: Public clonotypes, rarely seen, contracted or held steady on treatment. Baseline clonality was higher than in age-matched healthy donors and moved in step with circulating CD8+ T-cell counts.

Clones were read by immunoSEQ multiplex PCR, and TCRdb kept only the in-frame ones, dropping some. The table lists around 97,000 clones, around four fifths of them singletons. Germline assignment: CDR1 SGDLS and CDR2 YYNGEE. V lost 0 bases to trimming and J lost 4 bases, with 13 bases between them. The CDR3 consists of 15 residues. This clone appeared a few times. As yet, its antigen is unknown. The sequence came from a human donor with chronic lymphocytic leukemia. The input for sequencing was PBMCs, taken after 12 months of ibrutinib treatment. The V gene is TRBV9, the J gene TRBJ1-2; no clear D gene. The CDR3 DNA follows: TGTGCCAGCAGCGTAGAGGGAAGGGCCGGCTATGGCTACACCTTC. Protein: CASSVEGRAGYGYTF.